Below, one TCR beta chain is given with its context. Its matching antigen is unknown. TCRdb redid the calling of the 5' RACE reads with MiXCR, one entry per CDR3 protein. In the table there are approximately 150,000 distinct CDR3 sequences, approximately 12% of which are singletons. This sample is part of a study of T-cell memory formation after mild COVID-19. The study, taken as a whole, reports: A second wave of clones peaked on day 37, and their SARS-CoV-2 specificity went unconfirmed.

V shed 2 bases and J shed 4 bases, with 5 bases lying between them. The CDR3 is 13 amino acids. CDR1 is LGHDT, CDR2 YNNKEL, per germline (reference sequence). This sequence joins TRBV3-1 and TRBJ2-2; no clear D gene. The sequencing input was PBMCs or a T cell subset sorted from them (not recorded which). This receptor was identified in a man aged 18 to 30 who had mild COVID-19 (a few samples of this study predate the infection). Cell type and time point are not known. CDR3 sequence: CASSQLGTGELFF. The DNA for the CDR3 is TGTGCCAGCAGCCAATTAGGCACCGGGGAGCTGTTTTTT.